The clone carrying this TCR beta chain was picked up a small number of times. Its antigen is undetermined. This specimen comes from a study of identical twins. Study results and caveats: The study drew conclusions from cross-sectional statistical analysis, not from following the same donors.

Trimming cost V 6 bases and J 2 bases, with 12 bases left between them. The germline gives CDR1 SNHLY, CDR2 FYNNEI. The CDR3 sequence is 14 residues long. Using its own MiXCR run on the 5' RACE reads, TCRdb lists one record per CDR3 protein. The table shows about 470,000 distinct CDR3 sequences, with approximately 24% occurring only once. These data also featured in a second study, about T cells expressing NK-cell markers. In that study: The TCR beta repertoires were obtained from sorted CD3+CD56+NKG2C+, CD3+CD56+NKG2C- and CD3+CD56-NKG2C+ T cells.

This clonotype was obtained from a woman aged 18-35 years in good health. Specimen: CD4+ T cells sorted from blood. The rearrangement uses TRBV2 and TRBJ2-3; no firm D call. The CDR3 bases are TGTGCCAGCAGGGAGTCGGCTTCCACAGATACGCAGTATTTT. It codes for CASRESASTDTQYF. Filled out from reference TRBV2 and TRBJ2-3, the complete variable domain reads EPEVTQTPSHQVTQMGQEVILRCVPISNHLYFYWYRQILGQKVEFLVSFYNNEISEKSEIFDDQFSVERPDGSNFTLKIRSTKLEDSAMYFCASRESASTDTQYFGPGTRLTVL.